The clone carrying this T cell receptor (beta chain) turned up a few times. The antigen is unknown. This CDR3 contains 16 residues. Germline lookup yields CDR1 ENHRY and CDR2 SYGVKD. The V segment lost 6 bases and the J segment 1 base; nucleotides outside the gene matches: 8. The data are from a study of T cell repertoires in cytomegalovirus infection. The overall study: Matching HLA type, along with CMV infection, was indicated by public TCR beta signatures. Study results and limitations: What dominated the ex vivo response were HLA-C-restricted CMV-specific TCR beta clonotypes. Summed public TCR beta family frequency identified CMV carriers bearing the relevant HLA.

TCRdb re-analysed the reads in MiXCR, keeping a single row per CDR3 protein. The data hold roughly 920,000 distinct CDR3 sequences, with approximately 32% observed a single time. The sample consisted of cultured CD8+ T cells from PBMCs, taken from culture after CMV antigen stimulation. V gene TRBV10-3 combines with J gene TRBJ2-3; 9 bases agree with TRBD2. The source of this sequence is a human donor in good health (CMV status not recorded). Some clones in this sample may be carry-over from other donors' samples. The CDR3 reads CAIRRVASGGTDTQYF. CDR3 in DNA: TGTGCCATCAGGAGGGTGGCTAGCGGGGGCACAGATACGCAGTATTTT.